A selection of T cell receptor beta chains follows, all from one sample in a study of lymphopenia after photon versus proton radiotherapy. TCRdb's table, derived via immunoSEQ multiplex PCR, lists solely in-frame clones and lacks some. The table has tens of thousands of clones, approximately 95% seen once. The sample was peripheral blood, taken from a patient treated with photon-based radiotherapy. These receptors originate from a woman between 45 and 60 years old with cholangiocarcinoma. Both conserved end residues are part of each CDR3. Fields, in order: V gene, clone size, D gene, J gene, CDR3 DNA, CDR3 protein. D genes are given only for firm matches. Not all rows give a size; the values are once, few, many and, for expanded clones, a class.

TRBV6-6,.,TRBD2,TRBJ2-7,TGTGCCAGCAGTTCTGGGACTAGCGGCACCTACGAGCAGTACTTC,CASSSGTSGTYEQYF
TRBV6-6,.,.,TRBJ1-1,TGTGCCAGCAGTTACGGGTGGGTCAGGGGGAACACTGAAGCTTTCTTT,CASSYGWVRGNTEAFF
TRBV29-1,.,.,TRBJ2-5,TGCAGCGTTGACGTATTAGGGCAAGAGACCCAGTACTTC,CSVDVLGQETQYF
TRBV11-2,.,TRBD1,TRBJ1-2,TGTGCCAGCAGCTTAGGACAGGGGGCGTTCTATGGCTACACCTTC,CASSLGQGAFYGYTF
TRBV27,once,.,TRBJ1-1,TGTGCCAGCAGTTTCGGGGGCTTACCCACCCATCACACTGAAGCTTTCTTT,CASSFGGLPTHHTEAFF
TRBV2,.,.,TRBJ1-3,TGTGCCAGCTTCGTAGGCAACTCTGGAAACACCATATATTTT,CASFVGNSGNTIYF
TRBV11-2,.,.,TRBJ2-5,TGTGCCAGCAGCTTAGCAGGTCGGCGGGGCTTGGGGCAAGAGACCCAGTACTTC,CASSLAGRRGLGQETQYF
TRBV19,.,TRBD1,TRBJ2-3,TGTGCCACTAGGGACAGAGGCTTTACAGATACGCAGTATTTT,CATRDRGFTDTQYF
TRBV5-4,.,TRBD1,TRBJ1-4,TGTGCCAGCAGCAATAACCGGGACAGGGGGCTTTCTAATGAAAAACTGTTTTTT,CASSNNRDRGLSNEKLFF
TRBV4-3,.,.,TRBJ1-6,TGCGCCAGCAGCCAGGCAGCCACGCAAAATTCACCCCTCCACTTT,CASSQAATQNSPLHF
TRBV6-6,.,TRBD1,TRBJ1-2,TGTGCCAGCAGCCTAGGACAGGGGGACTATGGCTACACCTTC,CASSLGQGDYGYTF
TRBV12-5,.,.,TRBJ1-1,TGTGCTAGTGGTTTGGGGACAATTTTGAACACTGAAGCTTTCTTT,CASGLGTILNTEAFF
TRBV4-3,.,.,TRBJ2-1,TGCGCCAGCAGCCAAGTCCTAGCGCATATGGAGCAGTTCTTC,CASSQVLAHMEQFF
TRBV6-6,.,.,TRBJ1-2,TGTGCCAGCAGTTACTCATCGGGGTCCGACTATGGCTACACCTTC,CASSYSSGSDYGYTF
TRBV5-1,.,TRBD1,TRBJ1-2,TGCGCCAGCAGCACGGACAGGTCCTATGGCTACACCTTC,CASSTDRSYGYTF
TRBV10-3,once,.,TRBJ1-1,TGTGCCAACGGCCGGGGCGGACGGGACACTGAAGCTTTCTTT,CANGRGGRDTEAFF
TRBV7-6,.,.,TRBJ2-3,TGTGCCAGCAGCTTCAGGGGATGGGACACAGATACGCAGTATTTT,CASSFRGWDTDTQYF
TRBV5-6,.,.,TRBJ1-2,TGTGCCAGCAGCTTGGGGGCTTTCCAGGGATCCTATGGCTACACCTTC,CASSLGAFQGSYGYTF
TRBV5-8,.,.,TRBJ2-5,TGTGCCAGCAGCTTGGGAAGGGGACTGCCTGAAGAGACCCAGTACTTC,CASSLGRGLPEETQYF
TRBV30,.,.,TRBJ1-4,TGTGCCTGGAGTATTAGCGAAAAACTGTTTTTT,CAWSISEKLFF
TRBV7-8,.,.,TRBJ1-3,TGTGCCAGCAGCTTAGCGAGGGCGCAGGCAGGTGGAAACACCATATATTTT,CASSLARAQAGGNTIYF
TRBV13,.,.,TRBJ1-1,TGTGCCAGCAGCCAACCAAAAGGGGGGGTGATGAACACTGAAGCTTTCTTT,CASSQPKGGVMNTEAFF
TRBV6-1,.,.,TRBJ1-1,TGTGCCAGCAGTGGGGGATTCGCGGGGACTGAAGCTTTCTTT,CASSGGFAGTEAFF
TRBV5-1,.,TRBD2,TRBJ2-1,TGCGCCAGCAGCTGGACTAGCGGCGCTTACAATGAGCAGTTCTTC,CASSWTSGAYNEQFF